These 11 T cell receptor beta chains were all obtained from the same sample, sequenced in a study of blood T cell repertoires in COVID-19. Assay used: immunoSEQ multiplex PCR; TCRdb lists only in-frame clones, some missing. This table has 150,000 to 200,000 clones, 85% appearing once. The sample taken for sequencing was peripheral blood. The receptors shown here come from a person between 65 and 79 years old with COVID-19, enrolled during active disease.

The CDR3 loop is CASSSSPGVPWGYTF. CDR3 in DNA: TGTGCCAGCAGCTCCTCCCCCGGGGTCCCATGGGGCTACACCTTC. The rearrangement links TRBV11-2 to TRBJ1-2; no reliable D call. The CDR3 loop spans 15 amino acids. Germline CDR1 SGHAT, CDR2 FQNNGV. Trimming cost V 4 bases and J 8 bases, with 20 bases left between them.

The rearrangement joins TRBV2 to TRBJ1-2; TRBD1 is a possible D gene (6 bases). The CDR3 contains 13 residues. Deletions cut 6 bases from V and 8 bases from J, with 16 bases between. Germline V gene sequence: CDR1 SNHLY, CDR2 FYNNEI. The CDR3: CASSYGQSRGYTF. CDR3 nucleotide sequence: TGTGCCAGCAGCTACGGACAGTCCCGAGGCTACACCTTC.

The chain has TRBV4-3 and TRBJ2-3; TRBD1 is a possible D gene (6 bases). Germline V gene data show CDR1 as LGHNA and CDR2 as YSLEER. The V and J ends lost 0 bases and 2 bases respectively, with 9 bases between them. This CDR3 has 15 residues. CDR3 DNA: TGCGCCAGCAGCCAAGATGGGACAACCACAGATACGCAGTATTTT. Its protein is CASSQDGTTTDTQYF.

V gene TRBV28 combines with J gene TRBJ2-3; 12 nucleotides agree with TRBD2. The J segment lost 5 bases and the V segment lost 3 bases, leaving 0 bases of the junction unmatched. The CDR3 has 14 amino acids. The germline gives CDR1 MDHEN, CDR2 SYDVKM. The chain's CDR3 is CASSLTSGGDTQYF. The CDR3 bases are TGTGCCAGCAGTTTGACTAGCGGGGGAGATACGCAGTATTTT. Complete variable domain (other parts from reference TRBV28 and TRBJ2-3): DVKVTQSSRYLVKRTGEKVFLECVQDMDHENMFWYRQDPGLGLRLIYFSYDVKMKEKGDIPEGYSVSREKKERFSLILESASTNQTSMYLCASSLTSGGDTQYFGPGTRLTVL.

The rearrangement links TRBV5-1 to TRBJ2-2, with TRBD2 as a possible D gene (5 bases). The CDR3 extends over 13 amino acids. Trimming left V 4 bases short and J 5 bases short, with 9 bases between. Germline V gene data show CDR1 as SGHRS and CDR2 as YFSETQ. In nucleotides, the CDR3 is TGCGCCAGCAGCCTCGGGGTGACCGGGGAGCTGTTTTTT. Its translation is CASSLGVTGELFF.

The rearrangement links TRBV5-8 to TRBJ2-1; 7 bases fit TRBD1. The CDR3 is 13 amino acids. Germline V CDR1 and CDR2: SGHTS, YDEGEE. The trim removed 4 bases at V and 10 bases at J, leaving 8 bases unmatched. The CDR3 DNA reads TGTGCCAGCAGCAGGAACAGGGGCGACGAGCAGTTCTTC. It encodes CASSRNRGDEQFF.

The sample holds a few counts of this clone. The rearrangement links TRBV27 to TRBJ2-7, with D possibly being TRBD2 (6 bases). V was pared by 2 bases and J by 7 bases, with 18 bases between. The CDR3 consists of 15 residues. Germline CDR1 and CDR2: MNHEY and SMNVEV (reference sequence). The CDR3 is CASSLTGGSGGEQYF. The CDR3 DNA follows: TGTGCCAGCAGTTTAACCGGAGGGAGCGGAGGGGAGCAGTACTTC.

The chain has TRBV4-3 and TRBJ2-1; D gene ambiguous. Trimming cost V 0 bases and J 6 bases, with 3 bases left between them. CDR1 is LGHNA, CDR2 YSLEER, per germline. The CDR3 covers 12 residues. CDR3 amino acids: CASSQDSNEQFF. The CDR3 nucleotides read TGCGCCAGCAGCCAAGACAGCAATGAGCAGTTCTTC.

The genes are TRBV28 and TRBJ1-5; 7 bases are shared with TRBD1. The CDR3 sequence is 15 residues long. Losses at the gene ends were 4 bases for V and 7 bases for J; bases not matched to a gene: 10. Germline CDR1 and CDR2: MDHEN and SYDVKM. CDR3 residues: CASSSDPQGYQPQHF. The CDR3 bases are TGTGCCAGCAGTTCGGACCCACAGGGGTACCAGCCCCAGCATTTT.

This clone was picked up one time. CDR3 residues: CASSQEGDYEQYF. The CDR3 nucleotides are TGTGCCAGTAGCCAGGAGGGAGACTACGAGCAGTACTTC. V is TRBV19 and J is TRBJ2-7, with D maybe TRBD2 (6 bases). This CDR3 is 13 amino acids long. The germline CDR1 and CDR2 sequences are LNHDA and SQIVND (reference sequence). Trimming cost V 6 bases and J 3 bases, with 12 bases left between them.

The J gene is TRBJ2-5, the V gene TRBV27; D is possibly TRBD1 (6 bases). V dropped 1 base and J dropped 0 bases, with 9 bases sitting between them. Germline V gene lookup returns CDR1 MNHEY and CDR2 SMNVEV (reference sequence). This CDR3 comprises 15 residues. The CDR3, as DNA: TGTGCCAGCAGTTTATGGACAGAATACCAAGAGACCCAGTACTTC. This codes for CASSLWTEYQETQYF.